These 13 T cell receptor beta chains share one sample of origin, sequenced in a study of blood T cell repertoires in COVID-19. The assay was immunoSEQ multiplex PCR, and TCRdb's table has in-frame clones only and misses some. Of a few hundred thousand clones listed, 89% are singletons. The specimen sequenced was peripheral blood. Receptor source: a woman in her 30s with COVID-19, enrolled during active disease.

The genes are TRBV7-6 and TRBJ2-1; 10 nucleotides match TRBD2. Germline CDR1 and CDR2: SGHVS and FNYEAQ. V shed 6 bases and J 3 bases; nucleotides not matched to a gene: 5. The CDR3 is 15 amino acids. The DNA of the CDR3 is TGTGCCAGCAGAAGAGTAGCGGGGGGCTACAATGAGCAGTTCTTC. Its protein product is CASRRVAGGYNEQFF.

This rearrangement joins TRBV7-2 to TRBJ1-2; D is undetermined. The CDR3 runs to 15 residues. Deletions cut 1 base from V and 5 bases from J, with 14 bases between. Germline V gene lookup returns CDR1 SGHTA and CDR2 FQGNSA. In DNA form, the CDR3 reads TGTGCCAGCAGCTTAGAAGCGGAAAATAGATATGGCTACACCTTC. Translated, it gives CASSLEAENRYGYTF.

This clone was detected a few times. This chain links TRBV19 with TRBJ2-3; TRBD2 aligns across 15 bases. Germline V lookup: CDR1 LNHDA, CDR2 SQIVND (reference sequence). The CDR3 extends over 20 amino acids. After removal of 1 base from V and 2 bases from J, the junction contained 10 bases not matched to a gene. The CDR3 nucleotides read TGTGCCAGTAGTATAGCCTCCGGGACTAGCGGGGGGCTCTCCACAGATACGCAGTATTTT. It yields the protein CASSIASGTSGGLSTDTQYF.

This clone has a handful of counts. The chain joins TRBV10-1 to TRBJ2-1, with 7 bases lining up with TRBD2. The CDR3 extends over 13 amino acids. Trimming at V came to 2 bases and at J to 7 bases, leaving 2 bases not matched to a gene. The V gene's germline CDR1 is WNHNN and CDR2 SYGVQD (reference sequence). The CDR3, as DNA: TGCGCCAGCAGTGAGGTTAGCGGGAATGAGCAGTTCTTC. Its protein product is CASSEVSGNEQFF.

V and J are TRBV3-1 (or the pseudogene TRBV3-2) and TRBJ1-4; D gene unclear. V dropped 4 bases and J dropped 0 bases, with 6 bases sitting between them. There are 14 residues in the CDR3. Germline values: CDR1 LGHDT, CDR2 YNNKEL (reference sequence). The CDR3, as DNA: TGTGCCAGCAGCCCCAGGTCAACTAATGAAAAACTGTTTTTT. It is translated as CASSPRSTNEKLFF.

The chain couples TRBV19 to TRBJ1-2, with 7 bases identical to TRBD1. CDR1 and CDR2 from the germline V gene are LNHDA and SQIVND (reference sequence). This CDR3 contains 14 residues. V was pared by 5 bases and J by 7 bases, with 10 bases of the junction left unmatched. Written as DNA, the CDR3 is TGTGCCAGTAGTCCGACAGGGCCTCTCGTTGGCTACACCTTC. Protein product: CASSPTGPLVGYTF.

CDR3 amino acids: CASSLAPGDWQFF. The CDR3 DNA reads as TGTGCCAGCAGCTTAGCCCCCGGAGATTGGCAGTTCTTC. The rearrangement uses TRBV7-9 and TRBJ2-1; D call uncertain. Trimming pared 0 bases from V and 12 bases from J, leaving 12 bases between. Germline V gene sequence: CDR1 SEHNR, CDR2 FQNEAQ (reference sequence). This CDR3 has 13 amino acids.

This chain joins TRBV29-1 and TRBJ1-2; 7 bases agree with TRBD1. There are 15 residues in the CDR3. Germline assignment: CDR1 SQVTM and CDR2 ANQGSEA. Trimming removed 4 bases from V and 4 bases from J; junction bases left unmatched: 12. The CDR3 DNA sequence: TGCAGCGTTGTGCGACAGGGCCCAGAGGGCTATGGCTACACCTTC. The encoded protein is CSVVRQGPEGYGYTF.

Worth noting for this clone: A junction boundary mismatches the germline segment, possibly from a read error. This rearrangement joins TRBV25-1 to TRBJ1-4; TRBD1 might be the D (5 bases). The germline CDR1 and CDR2 sequences are MGHDK and SYGVNS. The CDR3 has 13 amino acids. In nucleotides, the CDR3 is TGTGCCAGCAGTGAGGGTGGAGAAGGGGAACTATTTTTT. Protein product: CASSEGGEGELFF.

The chain employs TRBV7-9 and TRBJ1-3, with D possibly being TRBD1 (6 bases). The CDR3 covers 15 residues. Germline CDR1 and CDR2: SEHNR and FQNEAQ (reference sequence). Trimming took off 5 bases at V and 0 bases at J, with 11 bases between the two ends. CDR3 nucleotides: TGTGCCAGCAGCGGTACAGGGAGCTCTGGAAACACCATATATTTT. Protein product: CASSGTGSSGNTIYF.

CDR3 protein: CATQRQGGIYGYTF. CDR3 DNA: TGTGCCACCCAAAGACAGGGGGGAATCTATGGCTACACCTTC. The gene calls are TRBV30 and TRBJ1-2, with 9 bases fitting TRBD1. CDR1 and CDR2 from the germline V gene are GTSNPN and SVGIG (reference sequence). CDR3 length equals 14 residues. After removal of 8 bases from V and 4 bases from J, the junction contained 11 bases not matched to a gene.

The rearrangement joins TRBV2 to TRBJ1-2, with D perhaps TRBD1 (6 bases). V lost 3 bases to trimming and J lost 4 bases, with 6 bases between them. Germline CDR1 SNHLY, CDR2 FYNNEI. The CDR3 has 12 residues. The CDR3, as DNA: TGTGCCAGCAGTGAGGACAGCTATGGCTACACCTTC. Translated, it gives CASSEDSYGYTF.

V gene TRBV27 combines with J gene TRBJ2-1, with 12 nucleotides matching TRBD1. The germline V gene encodes CDR1 MNHEY and CDR2 SMNVEV (reference sequence). The V and J ends lost 0 bases and 5 bases, in that order; junction bases with no gene match: 2. CDR3 length: 16 amino acids. CDR3 in DNA: TGTGCCAGCAGTTTATCGGGGACAGGGGGCAACAATGAGCAGTTCTTC. Its protein product is CASSLSGTGGNNEQFF.